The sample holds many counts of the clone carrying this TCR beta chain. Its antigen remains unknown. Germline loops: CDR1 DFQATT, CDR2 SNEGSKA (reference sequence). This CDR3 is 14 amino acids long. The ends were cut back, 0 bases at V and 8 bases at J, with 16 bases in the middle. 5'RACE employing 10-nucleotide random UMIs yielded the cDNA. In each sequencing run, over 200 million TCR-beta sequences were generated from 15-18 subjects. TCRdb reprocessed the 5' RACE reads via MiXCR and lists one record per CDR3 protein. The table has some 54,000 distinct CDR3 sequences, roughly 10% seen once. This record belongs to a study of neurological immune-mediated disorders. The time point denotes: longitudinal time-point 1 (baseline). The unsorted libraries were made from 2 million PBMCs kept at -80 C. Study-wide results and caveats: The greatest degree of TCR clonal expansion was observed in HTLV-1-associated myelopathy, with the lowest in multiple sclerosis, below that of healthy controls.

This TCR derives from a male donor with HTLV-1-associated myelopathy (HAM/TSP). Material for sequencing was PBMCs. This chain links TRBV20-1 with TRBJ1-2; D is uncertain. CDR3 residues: CSARDFGVGGGYTF. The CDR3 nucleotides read TGCAGTGCTAGAGATTTCGGGGTCGGTGGCGGCTACACCTTC.